This T cell receptor (beta chain) was sequenced in a study of blood T cell repertoires in COVID-19. The sample holds one count of this clone. The CDR3 length is 15 residues. Germline CDR1 is SGHNT and CDR2 is YYREEE (reference sequence). V lost 5 bases to trimming and J lost 6 bases, with 19 bases between them. Sequencing used immunoSEQ multiplex PCR; TCRdb keeps in-frame clones, though not all of them. Counted here are about 84,000 clones, about 96% occurring once; the ten biggest clones make up about 4.1%. The specimen was peripheral blood. This receptor was obtained from a human donor with active COVID-19. The donor label of this sample is uncertain. The genes are TRBV5-4 and TRBJ2-3; a possible D gene is TRBD2 (6 bases). In DNA form, the CDR3 reads TGTGCCAGCAGGTCCGCTAGCGCCAGTATGGATACGCAGTATTTT. Translation: CASRSASASMDTQYF.